This TCR beta chain was sequenced in a study of blood T cell repertoires in COVID-19. Overall study: Both acute and convalescent COVID-19 samples were obtained from the United States, Italy and Spain. T cells, B-cell-depleted T cells, or PBMCs provided the cDNA or gDNA that served as material.

The germline V gene has CDR1 SGHRS and CDR2 YFSETQ. The V and J ends lost 3 bases and 4 bases respectively, with 13 bases between them. The CDR3 sequence is 14 residues long. Method: immunoSEQ multiplex PCR; TCRdb's copy keeps in-frame clones and lacks some. The sample contains roughly 100,000 clones, 82% of which appear only once. The sequencing input was peripheral blood. V is TRBV5-1 and J is TRBJ2-5, with D maybe TRBD2 (6 bases). The receptor was derived from a woman older than 75 with acute or convalescent COVID-19. CDR3 DNA: TGCGCCAGCAGCTCCTCGGGGGAAGGAGAGACCCAGTACTTC. Translating gives CASSSSGEGETQYF.